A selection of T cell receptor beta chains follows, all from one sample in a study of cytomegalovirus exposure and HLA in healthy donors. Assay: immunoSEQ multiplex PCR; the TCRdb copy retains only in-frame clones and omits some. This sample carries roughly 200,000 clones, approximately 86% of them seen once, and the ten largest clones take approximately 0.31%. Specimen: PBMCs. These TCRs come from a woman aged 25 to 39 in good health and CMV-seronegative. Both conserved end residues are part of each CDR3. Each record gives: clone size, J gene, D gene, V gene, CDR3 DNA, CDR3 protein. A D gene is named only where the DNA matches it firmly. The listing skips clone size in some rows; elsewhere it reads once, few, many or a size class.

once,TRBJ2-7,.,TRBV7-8,TGTGCCAGCAGCCCCCCTGGAGTAGCGGTAACCTACGAGCAGTACTTC,CASSPPGVAVTYEQYF
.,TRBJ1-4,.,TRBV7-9,TGTGCCAGCAGCTTAGGGACAGTTGCAACTAATGAAAAACTGTTTTTT,CASSLGTVATNEKLFF
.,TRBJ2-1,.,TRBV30,TGTGCCTGGAGGATAGTCTACAATGAGCAGTTCTTC,CAWRIVYNEQFF
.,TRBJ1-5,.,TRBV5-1,TGCGCCAGCAGCTTGGGACACAATCAGCCCCAGCATTTT,CASSLGHNQPQHF
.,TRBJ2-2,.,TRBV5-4,TGTGCCACCATCGGCGGAGCTGACACCGGGGAGCTGTTTTTT,CATIGGADTGELFF
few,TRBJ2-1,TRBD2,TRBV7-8,TGTGCCAGCAGCCCCAGGACTAGCGGGGGCTACAATGAGCAGTTCTTC,CASSPRTSGGYNEQFF
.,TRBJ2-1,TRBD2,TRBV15,TGTGCCACCAGCAGACAAGATTTGGGGACTAACAATGAGCAGTTCTTC,CATSRQDLGTNNEQFF
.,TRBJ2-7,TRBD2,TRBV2,TGTGCCAGCAGGGAGGGACTAGCGGGAGTAGGGGAGCAGTACTTC,CASREGLAGVGEQYF
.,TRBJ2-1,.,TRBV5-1,TGCGCCAGCAGCTCGATCCAAGCGGGTCATGAGCAGTTCTTC,CASSSIQAGHEQFF
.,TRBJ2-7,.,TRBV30,TGTGCCTGGAGTCACGGGGGGCAGGGCGGATACGAGCAGTACTTC,CAWSHGGQGGYEQYF
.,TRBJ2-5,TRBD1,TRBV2,TGTGCCAGCAGTGGAAACAGGGGGCTGGGAGAGACCCAGTACTTC,CASSGNRGLGETQYF
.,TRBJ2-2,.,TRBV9,TGTGCCAGCAGCGTAGTAGGTGGCAGGGGAACCGGGGAGCTGTTTTTT,CASSVVGGRGTGELFF
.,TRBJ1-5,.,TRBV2,TGTGCCAGCAGTGGTGTCCCTGGGAGGCCCCAGCATTTT,CASSGVPGRPQHF
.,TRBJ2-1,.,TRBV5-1,TGCGCCAGCAGCTTTGGACAGATGACCTACAATGAGCAGTTCTTC,CASSFGQMTYNEQFF